This T cell receptor beta chain was documented in a study of OX40 agonist ivuxolimab in advanced cancers. In the study overall: Three patients showed partial responses: one hepatocellular carcinoma and two cutaneous melanoma cases. Study-level results: Both blood CD4+ and CD8+ T cells showed clonal growth by week 6 at 0.1 to 3.0 mg/kg.

The length of the CDR3 is 13 residues. Deletions cut 7 bases from V and 3 bases from J, with 12 bases between. Germline V lookup: CDR1 LNHDA, CDR2 SQIVND (reference sequence). Profiling relied on immunoSEQ multiplex PCR, and the TCRdb table lists in-frame clones only, not all of them. This sample has about 53,000 clones, with approximately 90% found just once. Comments on this clone: Its antigen is not known.

This specimen consisted of CD4+ or CD8+ T cells sorted from blood, obtained in a trial of the OX40 agonist ivuxolimab. The chain joins TRBV19 to TRBJ1-2; D might be TRBD1 (6 bases). The TCR sequence derives from an adult with an advanced solid tumor such as melanoma, head and neck, liver or kidney cancer. The CDR3 DNA sequence: TGTGCCAGTAATATTGGACAGTACTATGGCTACACCTTC. Translation: CASNIGQYYGYTF.